The rows below give T cell receptor beta chains drawn from one sample of a study of shared clonotypes between healthy human individuals. Generated by immunoSEQ multiplex PCR, the TCRdb table keeps only in-frame clones and is missing some. The data contain around 180,000 clones, approximately 92% of them singletons. Sequenced sample: naive CD4+ T cells sorted from blood. Receptor source: a woman aged 25 to 39 in good health. Each CDR3 is given with its conserved first and last residue. The D gene is left open where the match is weak. Size is omitted from some rows. Given values are once, few, many or a class for expanded clones.

d_call,clone_size,v_call,j_call,cdr3_aa,cdr3_nt
-,-,TRBV19,TRBJ2-7,CASSMGRESDEQYF,TGTGCCAGTAGTATGGGTCGAGAATCTGACGAGCAGTACTTC
-,-,TRBV7-6,TRBJ2-5,CASSEGESETQYF,TGTGCCAGCAGCGAGGGAGAGAGTGAGACCCAGTACTTC
-,-,TRBV7-2,TRBJ2-4,CASSLPKRVENIQYF,TGTGCCAGCAGCTTACCGAAGAGGGTGGAGAACATTCAGTACTTC
-,-,TRBV2,TRBJ1-4,CASSQALPRGEKLFF,TGTGCCAGCAGCCAAGCCCTCCCTCGGGGCGAAAAACTGTTTTTT
TRBD1,few,TRBV6-4,TRBJ1-2,CASSDLGQSYTF,TGTGCCAGCAGTGACCTGGGACAGAGTTACACCTTC
TRBD1,-,TRBV7-9,TRBJ1-4,CASSLGEQGPEKLFF,TGTGCCAGCAGCTTAGGAGAACAGGGGCCTGAAAAACTGTTTTTT
-,-,TRBV7-8,TRBJ2-7,CASSLVDGSYEQYF,TGTGCCAGCAGCTTAGTCGACGGAAGCTACGAGCAGTACTTC
TRBD1,-,TRBV19,TRBJ2-7,CASSSRQGSYEQYF,TGTGCCAGTAGTTCCCGACAGGGAAGCTACGAGCAGTACTTC
-,-,TRBV7-9,TRBJ1-3,CASSTGWGGAGNTIYF,TGTGCCAGCAGCACGGGTTGGGGTGGGGCTGGAAACACCATATATTTT
-,-,TRBV18,TRBJ2-5,CASSPITVKGETQYF,TGTGCCAGCTCACCGATAACCGTCAAAGGGGAGACCCAGTACTTC
-,-,TRBV28,TRBJ1-2,CASSIPKGIGLRDYGYTF,TGTGCCAGCAGCATCCCTAAGGGGATAGGCCTTAGGGACTATGGCTACACCTTC
TRBD1,-,TRBV2,TRBJ1-4,CASLTGQDEKLFF,TGTGCCAGCCTAACGGGACAGGATGAAAAACTGTTTTTT
TRBD2,-,TRBV28,TRBJ2-3,CASTRQRAGDTDTQYF,TGTGCCAGCACAAGACAGAGGGCGGGAGACACAGATACGCAGTATTTT
-,-,TRBV7-2,TRBJ1-4,CASSLAGGFDEKLFF,TGTGCCAGCAGCTTAGCAGGAGGGTTTGACGAAAAACTGTTTTTT
-,-,TRBV5-8,TRBJ1-5,CASSSDYYPKNQPQHF,TGTGCCAGCAGCTCCGACTATTACCCCAAAAATCAGCCCCAGCATTTT
TRBD1,-,TRBV18,TRBJ2-7,CASSLGTGGKHEQYF,TGTGCCAGCTCATTGGGGACAGGGGGTAAGCACGAGCAGTACTTC
-,-,TRBV7-2,TRBJ1-5,CASSLGGGGNQPQHF,TGTGCCAGCAGCTTAGGGGGGGGCGGCAATCAGCCCCAGCATTTT
-,-,TRBV28,TRBJ1-3,CASRRGSSASGNTIYF,TGTGCCAGCAGGCGAGGAAGTTCAGCTTCGGGAAACACCATATATTTT
TRBD1,-,TRBV5-1,TRBJ1-1,CASSSGQGIEAFF,TGCGCCAGCAGCTCGGGACAGGGGATTGAAGCTTTCTTT
-,-,TRBV6-1,TRBJ2-7,CASSESYVKFSYEQYF,TGTGCCAGCAGTGAGTCCTACGTAAAGTTCTCCTACGAGCAGTACTTC